A selection of T cell receptor beta chains follows, all from one sample in a study of blood T cell repertoires in COVID-19. Only in-frame clones appear in the TCRdb table, and some are missing; sequencing was by immunoSEQ multiplex PCR. The sample yields around 280,000 clones, 85% to 90% seen once. Sequences were obtained from PBMCs or T cells enriched from blood (not recorded which). All receptors come from a young woman with acute COVID-19. Each CDR3 is given with its conserved first and last residue. The order of the fields is J gene, clone size, D gene, V gene, CDR3 protein, CDR3 DNA. The D gene is left open where the match is weak. The size field is filled for only some rows; it gives once, few, many or a size class.

TRBJ2-1,-,-,TRBV6-5,CASSYGGPFSRHEQFF,TGTGCCAGCAGTTACGGCGGGCCTTTCTCGCGCCATGAGCAGTTCTTC
TRBJ1-6,-,-,TRBV27,CASSLDGVLISPLHF,TGTGCCAGCAGTTTAGACGGGGTATTAATCTCACCCCTCCACTTT
TRBJ2-5,-,TRBD2,TRBV27,CASSFSGVWAGGPKTQYF,TGTGCCAGCAGTTTTTCTGGGGTGTGGGCGGGAGGGCCAAAGACCCAGTACTTC
TRBJ2-3,-,-,TRBV29-1,CSGRSATDTQYF,TGCAGCGGGCGGAGCGCGACAGATACGCAGTATTTT
TRBJ2-7,-,-,TRBV7-9,CASSDPTGGVREQYF,TGTGCCAGCAGCGACCCCACAGGGGGGGTGAGGGAGCAGTACTTC
TRBJ1-2,-,TRBD1,TRBV15,CATSRAPGQGTSNYGYTF,TGTGCCACCAGCAGAGCCCCGGGACAGGGGACCAGTAACTATGGCTACACCTTC
TRBJ1-3,-,-,TRBV5-1,CASSLLVGLSGNTIYF,TGCGCCAGCAGCTTGCTGGTGGGACTCTCTGGAAACACCATATATTTT
TRBJ1-1,-,TRBD1,TRBV7-8,CASSLTGGSGEAFF,TGTGCCAGCAGCTTAACAGGGGGCAGCGGTGAAGCTTTCTTT
TRBJ1-2,-,TRBD1,TRBV28,CASRHRGLAHYGYTF,TGTGCCAGCAGGCACAGGGGATTGGCACACTATGGCTACACCTTC
TRBJ1-2,-,-,TRBV28,CASSLGSRGNYGYTF,TGTGCCAGCAGTTTAGGTTCCCGGGGTAACTATGGCTACACCTTC
TRBJ2-1,-,-,TRBV15,CATSRDLGQNNEQFF,TGTGCCACCAGCAGAGATTTGGGCCAGAACAATGAGCAGTTCTTC
TRBJ1-1,once,-,TRBV30,CAWSQLAGDTEAFF,TGTGCCTGGAGTCAATTAGCAGGGGACACTGAAGCTTTCTTT
TRBJ2-5,-,-,TRBV18,CASSPRQTQETQYF,TGTGCCAGCTCACCAAGACAGACCCAAGAGACCCAGTACTTC
TRBJ2-2,-,TRBD2,TRBV3-1/TRBV3-2,CASSQELAGGPGELFF,TGTGCCAGCAGCCAAGAACTAGCGGGAGGGCCCGGGGAGCTGTTTTTT
TRBJ2-2,-,TRBD2,TRBV15,CATSTGVASGKTGELFF,TGTGCCACCAGCACAGGAGTGGCTAGCGGGAAGACCGGGGAGCTGTTTTTT
TRBJ2-4,-,TRBD2,TRBV19,CASSIPPREVGGSNIQYF,TGTGCCAGTAGTATCCCACCGCGGGAGGTGGGAGGGTCGAACATTCAGTACTTC
TRBJ2-3,-,-,TRBV3-1/TRBV3-2,CASSHRGGTGYRRHTDTQYF,TGTGCCAGCAGTCATAGAGGCGGGACGGGATATCGGAGACACACAGATACGCAGTATTTT
TRBJ2-1,-,TRBD2,TRBV11-2,CASSRVREGRDEQFF,TGTGCCAGCAGCCGAGTCCGGGAGGGCCGGGATGAGCAGTTCTTC
TRBJ1-1,-,-,TRBV18,CASLGTINTEAFF,TGTGCCAGCCTGGGGACAATTAACACTGAAGCTTTCTTT
TRBJ2-2,-,-,TRBV29-1,CSVDGLTGELFF,TGCAGCGTTGATGGGCTAACCGGGGAGCTGTTTTTT
TRBJ2-7,-,TRBD1,TRBV18,CASSPTGGKGSYEQYF,TGTGCCAGCTCCCCAACAGGGGGCAAGGGCTCCTACGAGCAGTACTTC
TRBJ1-5,-,TRBD1,TRBV2,CASSVTGSNQPQHF,TGTGCCAGCAGCGTGACAGGGAGCAATCAGCCCCAGCATTTT
TRBJ2-1,-,TRBD2,TRBV5-4,CASSLERGHNEQFF,TGTGCCAGCAGCTTGGAGCGGGGTCACAATGAGCAGTTCTTC
TRBJ1-4,-,-,TRBV5-1,CASAREAGTSTNEKLFF,TGCGCCAGCGCGAGGGAGGCAGGGACCTCAACTAATGAAAAACTGTTTTTT
TRBJ2-2,-,-,TRBV27,CASSLIFPTGELFF,TGTGCCAGCAGTTTAATATTCCCGACCGGGGAGCTGTTTTTT
TRBJ2-1,once,TRBD2,TRBV2,CASSPRSGRGGNEQFF,TGTGCCAGCAGTCCCCGAAGCGGGAGGGGAGGGAATGAGCAGTTCTTC
TRBJ2-7,once,TRBD2,TRBV5-4,CASSLGLAVAYEQYF,TGTGCCAGCAGCTTGGGACTAGCGGTTGCCTACGAGCAGTACTTC
TRBJ2-1,-,-,TRBV12-3/TRBV12-4,CASSFQLAVEQFF,TGTGCCAGCAGTTTTCAACTAGCAGTTGAGCAGTTCTTC
TRBJ2-3,-,-,TRBV18,CASSRISQGSTDTQYF,TGTGCCAGCTCACGAATTAGCCAGGGGAGCACAGATACGCAGTATTTT
TRBJ2-1,-,TRBD2,TRBV10-1,CASSKAPGLVYNEQFF,TGCGCCAGCAGTAAGGCCCCGGGACTAGTCTACAATGAGCAGTTCTTC